These T cell receptor beta chains were read from a single sample in a study of radiation and T cells in renal cell carcinoma. Assay used: immunoSEQ multiplex PCR; TCRdb lists only in-frame clones, some missing. The sample yields 120,000 to 150,000 clones, about 87% seen once. The specimen comprised blood, sampled from a patient whose treatment included radiotherapy and nephrectomy. The receptors stem from a woman between 65 and 79 years old with renal cell carcinoma. Both conserved end residues are part of each CDR3. Clone size appears in some rows only: once, few, many, or a class for an expanded clone.

j_gene | abundance | v_gene | CDR3aa
TRBJ1-1 | - | TRBV19 | CASSFPGTMHTEAFF
TRBJ2-5 | - | TRBV5-4 | CASSLASSQLVETQYF
TRBJ2-3 | - | TRBV2 | CASSRLAGGRSTDTQYF
TRBJ1-5 | once | TRBV4-3 | CASSQEPGGNQPQHF
TRBJ1-1 | - | TRBV7-9 | CASSSQGARGTSEAFF
TRBJ1-2 | once | TRBV4-1 | CASSQDRDRGHGYTF
TRBJ1-4 | once | TRBV7-9 | CASSLDRQGNEKLFF
TRBJ2-6 | - | TRBV5-1 | CASNKAGANVLTF
TRBJ1-3 | - | TRBV7-9 | CASSGRVSGNTIYF
TRBJ2-2 | - | TRBV11-3 | CASSLGLAGGTGELFF
TRBJ2-7 | - | TRBV30 | CAWSVQGGSYEQYF
TRBJ1-6 | - | TRBV2 | CASNPSVNSPLHF
TRBJ2-3 | - | TRBV19 | CASSMGQGANADTQYF
TRBJ1-2 | - | TRBV29-1 | CSVATGGNYGYTF
TRBJ2-7 | - | TRBV7-2 | CASSHDSSRSYEQYF
TRBJ2-5 | - | TRBV7-7 | CASSLLTGGQETQYF
TRBJ1-2 | - | TRBV7-2 | CASSLADTGKNYGYTF
TRBJ2-7 | - | TRBV11-2 | CASSLNRGSAEQYF
TRBJ2-7 | - | TRBV30 | CAWSLGAGALSYEQYF
TRBJ2-2 | - | TRBV19 | CASKVGPNTGELFF
TRBJ2-7 | - | TRBV29-1 | CSAAQAYEQYF
TRBJ2-7 | once | TRBV14 | CASSQRGFNEQYF
TRBJ2-2 | - | TRBV27 | CASHRGGELFF
TRBJ1-1 | few | TRBV5-1 | CASSIGQGAGAAFF
TRBJ2-5 | - | TRBV30 | CAWDRVRQETQYF
TRBJ2-1 | once | TRBV28 | CASIALAGGGEQFF
TRBJ1-2 | once | TRBV2 | CASSASGKGNYGYTF
TRBJ2-3 | - | TRBV5-4 | CASSPPGLAGGNTQYF
TRBJ1-2 | - | TRBV13 | CASSQGFYGYTF
TRBJ2-5 | - | TRBV6-5 | CASRPGLAGAKTQYF
TRBJ1-2 | - | TRBV25-1 | CASSESMKQGLYGYTF
TRBJ1-2 | - | TRBV30 | CAWSLAGSNYGYTF
TRBJ2-3 | - | TRBV5-5 | CASSSGSGGRDTQYF
TRBJ1-1 | - | TRBV5-1 | CASSPRGEMNTEAFF
TRBJ2-1 | - | TRBV7-9 | CASSPGAPPHEQFF
TRBJ1-1 | - | TRBV19 | CASSIRDTEAFF
TRBJ2-3 | - | TRBV2 | CATSNRRQGKDTQYF
TRBJ1-1 | - | TRBV11-2 | CASSLQTGENTEAFF
TRBJ2-1 | - | TRBV4-3 | CASSRLGLAGGSYNEQFF
TRBJ2-1 | - | TRBV12-5 | CASGFGDRYNEQFF